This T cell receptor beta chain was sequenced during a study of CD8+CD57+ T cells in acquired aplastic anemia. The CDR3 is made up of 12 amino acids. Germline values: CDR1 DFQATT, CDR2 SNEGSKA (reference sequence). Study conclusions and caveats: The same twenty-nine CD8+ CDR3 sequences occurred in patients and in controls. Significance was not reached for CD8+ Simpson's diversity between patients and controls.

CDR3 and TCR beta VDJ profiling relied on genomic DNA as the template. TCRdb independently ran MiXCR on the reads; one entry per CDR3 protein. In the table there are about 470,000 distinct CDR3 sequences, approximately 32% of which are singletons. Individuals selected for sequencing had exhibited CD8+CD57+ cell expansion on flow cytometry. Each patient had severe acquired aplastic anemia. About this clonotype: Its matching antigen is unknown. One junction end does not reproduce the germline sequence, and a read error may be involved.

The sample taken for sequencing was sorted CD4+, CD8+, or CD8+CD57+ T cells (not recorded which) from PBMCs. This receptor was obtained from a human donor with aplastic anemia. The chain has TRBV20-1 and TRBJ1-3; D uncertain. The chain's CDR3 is CSARKSGNTTYF. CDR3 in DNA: TGCAGTGCTAGAAAGTCTGGAAACACCACATATTTT.